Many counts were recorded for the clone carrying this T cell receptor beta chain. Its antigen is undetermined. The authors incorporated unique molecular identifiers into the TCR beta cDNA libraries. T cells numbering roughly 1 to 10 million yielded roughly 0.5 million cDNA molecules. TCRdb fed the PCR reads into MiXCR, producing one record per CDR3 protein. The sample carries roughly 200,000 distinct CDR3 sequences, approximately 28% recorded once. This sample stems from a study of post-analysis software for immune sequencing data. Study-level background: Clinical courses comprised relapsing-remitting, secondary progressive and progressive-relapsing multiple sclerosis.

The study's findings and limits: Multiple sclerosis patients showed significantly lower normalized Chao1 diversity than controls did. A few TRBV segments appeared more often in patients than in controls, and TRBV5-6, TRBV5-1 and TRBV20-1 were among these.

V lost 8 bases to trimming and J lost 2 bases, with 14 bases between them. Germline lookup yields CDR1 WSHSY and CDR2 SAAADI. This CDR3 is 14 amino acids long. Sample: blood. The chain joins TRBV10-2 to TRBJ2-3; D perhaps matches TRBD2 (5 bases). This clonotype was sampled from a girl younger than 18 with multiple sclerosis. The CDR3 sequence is CASPLREATDTQYF. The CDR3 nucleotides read TGCGCCAGCCCATTACGGGAAGCCACAGATACGCAGTATTTT.